One sample yielded the 21 T cell receptor beta chains listed below, sequenced in a study of CD8 T cells in ankylosing spondylitis. Study-wide findings and caveats: What appeared characteristic of ankylosing spondylitis blood was a TCR beta motif of 7 or 8 highly homologous variants.

Their specific antigens are unknown. Each CDR3 protein gets one entry after TCRdb re-called the 5' RACE reads with MiXCR. The data contain 750,000 to 850,000 distinct CDR3 sequences, over 9.5% of them singletons. Sample: blood, either unsorted or a sorted T cell fraction (not recorded which). The receptors shown here come from a male donor with ankylosing spondylitis.

This clonotype was detected only a few times. The chain has TRBV18 and TRBJ1-1; D call uncertain. CDR3 length: 14 amino acids. Deletions cut 1 base from V and 0 bases from J, with 6 bases between. Germline V gene lookup returns CDR1 KGHSH and CDR2 LQKENI. CDR3 amino acids: CASSPLSLNTEAFF. Written as DNA, the CDR3 is TGTGCCAGCTCACCACTAAGCCTGAACACTGAAGCTTTCTTT.

The sample holds a few counts of this clonotype. This rearrangement joins TRBV20-1 to TRBJ1-4; unclear D gene. This CDR3 comprises 15 residues. CDR1 is DFQATT, CDR2 SNEGSKA, per germline (reference sequence). V lost 3 bases to trimming and J lost 0 bases, with 11 bases between them. In DNA form, the CDR3 reads TGCAGTGCTAGTTTCAGGACGGCAACTAATGAAAAACTGTTTTTT. It specifies CSASFRTATNEKLFF.

The sample holds many counts of this clonotype. The chain uses TRBV11-2 and TRBJ1-1, with D possibly matching TRBD1 (5 bases). The CDR3 runs 14 residues. The germline CDR1 and CDR2 sequences are SGHAT and FQNNGV. Deletions cut 3 bases from V and 1 base from J, with 9 bases between. The CDR3 sequence is CASSLETANTEAFF. As DNA, the CDR3 is TGTGCCAGCAGCTTGGAGACAGCGAACACTGAAGCTTTCTTT.

The chain has TRBV27 and TRBJ2-2; D gene ambiguous. CDR1 MNHEY and CDR2 SMNVEV come from the germline V gene (reference sequence). V was trimmed by 0 bases and J by 7 bases, leaving 15 bases between them. This CDR3 contains 16 residues. CDR3 DNA sequence: TGTGCCAGCAGTTTATCTTCCGTTTTGGGGTTCGGGGAGCTGTTTTTT. This sequence encodes CASSLSSVLGFGELFF.

This clonotype was found a few times. The chain couples TRBV5-4 to TRBJ1-1, with a weak D call TRBD1 (5 bases). Trimming removed 3 bases from V and 10 bases from J, with 19 bases in between. The V gene's germline CDR1 is SGHNT and CDR2 YYREEE (reference sequence). There are 14 residues in the CDR3. The CDR3 DNA follows: TGTGCCAGCAGCTCACTCCTCCAGGGCGCGAGAGCTTTCTTT. The encoded protein is CASSSLLQGARAFF.

This clonotype was seen a few times. The V gene is TRBV7-2, the J gene TRBJ2-1; D is unclear. This CDR3 has 13 residues. Trimming pared 0 bases from V and 10 bases from J, leaving 10 bases between. In germline, CDR1 is SGHTA, CDR2 FQGNSA. The CDR3, as DNA: TGTGCCAGCAGCTTAGCATGGCTAGGGGAGCAGTTCTTC. It encodes CASSLAWLGEQFF.

This chain joins TRBV7-9 and TRBJ2-1, with 8 bases lining up with TRBD1. The ends lost 5 bases at V and 8 bases at J; junction bases unmatched: 11. The CDR3 is 15 residues long. Germline V gene data show CDR1 as SEHNR and CDR2 as FQNEAQ (reference sequence). The CDR3 sequence: CASSPGQGKGDEQFF. CDR3 DNA: TGTGCCAGCAGCCCAGGACAGGGAAAGGGGGATGAGCAGTTCTTC.

This clonotype was recorded once. A much more abundant neighbour one base away suggests this may be a read error. This chain links TRBV4-2 with TRBJ1-5; 7 nucleotides align to TRBD1. V was clipped by 5 bases and J by 0 bases; unmatched bases: 4. The germline V gene encodes CDR1 LGHNA and CDR2 YNFKEQ. This CDR3 contains 15 residues. The chain's CDR3 is CASSSGQNSNQPQHF. The CDR3 DNA follows: TGTGCCAGCAGCTCGGGACAGAATAGCAATCAGCCCCAGCATTTT.

This clonotype was detected a few times. This sequence joins TRBV6-2 or TRBV6-3 and TRBJ2-7, with 7 bases fitting TRBD2. The V gene's germline CDR1 is MNHEY and CDR2 SVGEGT. The CDR3 contains 15 residues. With V trimmed by 2 bases and J by 3 bases, 7 bases remained unmatched. CDR3 in DNA: TGTGCCAGCAGTTACGCTAGCGGTACATTCTACGAGCAGTACTTC. Translating it yields CASSYASGTFYEQYF.

The rearrangement joins TRBV30 to TRBJ1-5; D is unresolved. Trimming took off 2 bases at V and 5 bases at J, with 7 bases between the two ends. The CDR3 consists of 12 residues. Germline V gene sequence: CDR1 GTSNPN, CDR2 SVGIG (reference sequence). The chain's CDR3 is CAWSFGDQPQHF. CDR3 nucleotide sequence: TGTGCCTGGAGTTTTGGAGATCAGCCCCAGCATTTT.

This clonotype showed up just a few times. For the CDR3, the DNA is TGTGCCAGCAGCCCGGGACACACGACGGGGGAGCAGTACTTC. Translating it yields CASSPGHTTGEQYF. This chain joins TRBV5-6 and TRBJ2-7, with D possibly being TRBD1 (6 bases). The CDR3 is 14 amino acids. Germline CDR1 and CDR2: SGHDT and YYEEEE. Trimming left V 4 bases short and J 7 bases short, with 18 bases between.

In this sample, this clonotype turned up many times. The chain couples TRBV5-1 to TRBJ1-1; D not certain. Germline lookup yields CDR1 SGHRS and CDR2 YFSETQ. The CDR3 extends over 14 amino acids. With 4 bases removed from V and 3 bases from J, the gap between germline ends came to 13 bases. The CDR3 region has the DNA TGCGCCAGCAGCCCCGGCTTTAGGGACACTGAAGCTTTCTTT. Translation: CASSPGFRDTEAFF.

This clonotype was picked up a small number of times. The chain uses TRBV20-1 and TRBJ2-5, with TRBD2 matching over 13 bases. The germline CDR1 and CDR2 sequences are DFQATT and SNEGSKA (reference sequence). Trimming took 6 bases from V and 5 from J; bases not matched to a gene: 9. The CDR3 has 15 amino acids. The CDR3 DNA sequence: TGCAGTGCACCCGGGACTAGCGGGGCAGGGGAGACCCAGTACTTC. The encoded protein is CSAPGTSGAGETQYF.

This clonotype was detected only a few times. V is TRBV10-3 and J is TRBJ1-2, with a possible D match to TRBD1 (6 bases). V dropped 2 bases and J dropped 2 bases, with 15 bases sitting between them. CDR1 is ENHRY and CDR2 is SYGVKD in the germline V gene. The length of the CDR3 is 16 residues. The CDR3 spells CAISEGPAGANYGYTF. CDR3 sequence (DNA): TGTGCCATCAGTGAGGGCCCGGCGGGGGCGAACTATGGCTACACCTTC.

V and J are TRBV6-2 or TRBV6-3 and TRBJ2-1, with TRBD2 identical over 7 bases. The CDR3 totals 14 residues. Germline values: CDR1 MNHEY, CDR2 SVGEGT. V shed 5 bases and J 6 bases; nucleotides not matched to a gene: 7. The DNA of the CDR3 is TGTGCCAGCAGTGCATACGGCGGGAGCAATGAGCAGTTCTTC. It specifies CASSAYGGSNEQFF.

The chain couples TRBV20-1 to TRBJ2-7, with D possibly TRBD2 on 5 matching bases. The CDR3 runs to 13 residues. V lost 3 bases, J lost 3 bases, and 12 bases lay in between. Germline CDR1 is DFQATT and CDR2 is SNEGSKA (reference sequence). CDR3 sequence (DNA): TGCAGTGCTAGTCGCTCTGGACTCTACGAGCAGTACTTC. Translation: CSASRSGLYEQYF.

The V call is TRBV7-3, the J call TRBJ2-3, with 11 bases that match TRBD1. The germline V gene has CDR1 SGHTA and CDR2 FQGTGA. After removal of 5 bases from V and 0 bases from J, the junction contained 4 bases not matched to a gene. The length of the CDR3 is 16 residues. The CDR3 protein is CASSLGTGGSTDTQYF. Here the CDR3 DNA reads TGTGCCAGCAGCCTCGGGACAGGGGGGAGCACAGATACGCAGTATTTT. The full variable domain, completed using reference TRBV7-3 and TRBJ2-3, is GAGVSQTPSNKVTEKGKYVELRCDPISGHTALYWYRQSLGQGPEFLIYFQGTGAADDSGLPNDRFFAVRPEGSVSTLKIQRTERGDSAVYLCASSLGTGGSTDTQYFGPGTRLTVL.

This clonotype was seen more than once but under ten times. J is TRBJ2-7 and V is TRBV30, with 7 bases lining up with TRBD2. The CDR3 extends over 17 amino acids. V shed 1 base and J 3 bases; nucleotides not matched to a gene: 15. Germline V gene data show CDR1 as GTSNPN and CDR2 as SVGIG (reference sequence). For the CDR3, the DNA is TGTGCCTGGAGTGGGGGAGACCGCGGGGGTTCCCACTACGAGCAGTACTTC. Protein sequence: CAWSGGDRGGSHYEQYF.

The chain couples TRBV6-2 or TRBV6-3 to TRBJ2-6; D not certain. The CDR3 runs 15 residues. Germline lookup yields CDR1 MNHEY and CDR2 SVGEGT. V lost 6 bases to trimming and J lost 0 bases, with 9 bases between them. As DNA, the CDR3 is TGTGCCAGCAGCTCCTTGTTCTCTGGGGCCAACGTCCTGACTTTC. The encoded protein is CASSSLFSGANVLTF.

Ten or more counts support this clonotype. The chain couples TRBV5-5 to TRBJ1-2; D is perhaps TRBD1 (6 bases). Trimming removed 2 bases at V and 8 bases at J, with 13 bases between. The CDR3 is 13 amino acids. Per the germline V gene, CDR1 is SGHKS and CDR2 is YYEKEE (reference sequence). The CDR3 coding sequence is TGTGCCAGCAGCTTACGGGGGGGCGAAGGCTACACCTTC. It is translated as CASSLRGGEGYTF.

This clonotype has a handful of counts. The chain couples TRBV30 to TRBJ2-2; 8 bases are a match to TRBD1. V dropped 2 bases and J dropped 7; count of bases not matched to a gene: 12. Germline V gene sequence: CDR1 GTSNPN, CDR2 SVGIG (reference sequence). The CDR3 covers 16 residues. The CDR3 protein is CAWSPYWTGTVGELFF. In DNA, the CDR3 is TGTGCCTGGAGTCCTTATTGGACAGGGACGGTCGGGGAGCTGTTTTTT.